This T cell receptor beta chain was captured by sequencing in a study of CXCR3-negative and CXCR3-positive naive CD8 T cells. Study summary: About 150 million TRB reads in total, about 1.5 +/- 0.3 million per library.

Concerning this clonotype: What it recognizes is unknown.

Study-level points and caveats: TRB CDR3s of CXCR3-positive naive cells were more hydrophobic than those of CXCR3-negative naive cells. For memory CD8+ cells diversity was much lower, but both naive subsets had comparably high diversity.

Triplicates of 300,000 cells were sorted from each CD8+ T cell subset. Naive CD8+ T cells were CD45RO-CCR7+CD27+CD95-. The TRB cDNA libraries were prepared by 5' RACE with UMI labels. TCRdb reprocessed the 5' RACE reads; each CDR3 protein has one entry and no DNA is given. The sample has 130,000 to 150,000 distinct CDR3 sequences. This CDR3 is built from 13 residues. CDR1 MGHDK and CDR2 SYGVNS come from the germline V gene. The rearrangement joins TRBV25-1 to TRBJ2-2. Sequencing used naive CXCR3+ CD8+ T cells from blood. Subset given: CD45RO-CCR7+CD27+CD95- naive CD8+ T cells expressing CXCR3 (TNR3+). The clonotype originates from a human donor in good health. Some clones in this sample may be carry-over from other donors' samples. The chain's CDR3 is CASSDHEAGELFF.